Included here is one TCR beta chain sequence, with context. The antigen it binds to is not known. Base qualities are not at hand, and no much larger clone is one base apart. From a lookup of the germline V gene (reference sequence), CDR1 and CDR2 are GTSNPN and SVGIG. The germline V end is reduced by 5 bases and the J end by 8 bases; junction bases left unmatched: 5. CDR3 length: 13 amino acids, cysteine to phenylalanine. Only the CDR3 part of the read is kept: 39 bases, read in frame from the first base. This sample stems from a study of OX40 agonist ivuxolimab in advanced cancers. Notes on the research overall: Ivuxolimab was a fully human IgG2 agonistic monoclonal antibody targeting the costimulatory receptor OX40 (CD134). Intravenous ivuxolimab was administered to patients every 2 weeks at six dose levels: 0.01, 0.1, 0.3, 1.5, 3 and 10 mg/kg. Of the 50 to 55 patients in dose escalation, about 20 had hepatocellular carcinoma, some 15 had melanoma, 9 had renal cell carcinoma and 9 had head and neck cancer. In the dose-escalation cohort, more than 75% of patients were male, and the mean age was around 60 years, with a range of about 23 to 90. Prior anti-PD-1, anti-PD-L1 or anti-CTLA-4 therapy was permitted, and checkpoint inhibitors had been received by less than 45% of dose-escalation patients. Three dose-escalation patients achieved partial responses, one with hepatocellular carcinoma and two with cutaneous melanoma. The purpose of peripheral TCRbeta sequencing was to test whether ivuxolimab changed TCR sequence diversity and led to clonal T-cell expansion. The paper covers the monotherapy dose-escalation part of the phase I ivuxolimab trial, which included N ≈ 57 patients. What the authors observed across the whole study: After ivuxolimab, more expanded clones were found on average in CD8+ T cells than in CD4+ T cells. Low levels of normalized T-cell clonal expansion were also seen in some nonresponding patients. At doses of 0.1 to 3.0 mg/kg, clonal expansion of both CD4+ and CD8+ T cells in blood was seen between baseline and week 6. The antigen specificity of the peripheral T cells that underwent clonal expansion was not determined. In the 0.1-3.0 mg/kg groups, partial responders were among the patients with the lowest normalized peripheral clonal expansion, particularly in CD8+ T cells.

Patients with a history of autoimmune disease or receiving systemic immunosuppression were excluded from the trial. Peripheral blood for TCR sequencing was drawn from every dose cohort at baseline, at cycle 4 day 1 and at cycle 7 day 1. Samples came from an open-label, multicenter, first-in-human phase I dose-escalation trial of ivuxolimab. Adults with locally advanced or metastatic head and neck squamous cell, hepatocellular, melanoma or renal cell carcinoma were enrolled in the trial. Before TCR sequencing, CD4+ T cells and CD8+ T cells were sorted from peripheral blood as separate populations. To sequence the TCRbeta CDR3 region, genomic DNA was isolated from the sorted cells. TCRbeta CDR3 regions were sequenced using the immunoSEQ Assay. In its TCRdb copy, this immuneACCESS table keeps in-frame sequences only and misses some clones. Where compared with another copy, unresolved V genes explain less than half of these, and the others have no known cause. For this sample there are roughly 80,000 clones; around 85% appear just once. The ten most abundant clones make up roughly 1.9% of the sample.

The sequence was obtained from an adult with an advanced solid tumor such as melanoma, head and neck, liver or kidney cancer. Material: CD4+ or CD8+ T cells sorted from blood, obtained in a trial of the OX40 agonist ivuxolimab. This chain joins TRBV30 to TRBJ1-4; TRBD1 aligns with 10 central bases. The nucleotide sequence is given as TGTGCCTGGGGACAGGGGGATCGAGAAAAACTGTTTTTT. The resulting protein is CAWGQGDREKLFF. Beyond the CDR3, the reference TRBV30 and TRBJ1-4 genes provide the residues; the full variable domain reads: SQTIHQWPATLVQPVGSPLSLECTVEGTSNPNLYWYRQAAGRGLQLLFYSVGIGQISSEVPQNLSASRPQDRQFILSSKKLLLSDSGFYLCAWGQGDREKLFFGSGTQLSVL.